This TCR beta chain was captured in a study of T-cell memory formation after mild COVID-19. TCRalpha and TCRbeta libraries used 5'RACE with constant-segment primers and UMIs. TCRdb reprocessed the 5' RACE reads via MiXCR and lists one record per CDR3 protein. Here the sample spans about 400,000 distinct CDR3 sequences, roughly 24% being singletons. Overall study findings and caveats: For contracting clones, CD4+ ones sat mainly in CM and EM, CD8+ in EMRA. Later expanders leaned toward CD4+, whereas clones contracting from day 15 to 85 were balanced CD4/CD8.

V lost 0 bases and J 4 bases, leaving 2 bases between the germline ends. This CDR3 has 12 amino acids. The germline V gene has CDR1 SGHKS and CDR2 YYEKEE (reference sequence). This clonotype was counted a few times. Its antigen remains unknown. The sequence derives from an adult woman who had mild COVID-19 (a few samples of this study predate the infection). Cell type and time point are not known. Sequencing was performed on PBMCs or a T cell subset sorted from them (not recorded which). The chain is built from TRBV5-5 and TRBJ1-3; D ambiguous. The CDR3 DNA sequence: TGTGCCAGCAGCTTGGAGGGAAACACCATATATTTT. Translated: CASSLEGNTIYF.